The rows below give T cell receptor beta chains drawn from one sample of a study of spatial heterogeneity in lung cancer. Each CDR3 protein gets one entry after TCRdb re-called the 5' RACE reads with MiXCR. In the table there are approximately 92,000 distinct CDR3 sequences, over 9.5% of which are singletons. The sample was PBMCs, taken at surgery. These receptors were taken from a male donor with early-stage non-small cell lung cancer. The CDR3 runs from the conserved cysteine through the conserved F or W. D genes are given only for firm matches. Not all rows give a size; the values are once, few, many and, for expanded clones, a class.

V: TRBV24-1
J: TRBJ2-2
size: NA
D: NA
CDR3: CATGLQPTGELFF
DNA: TGTGCCACCGGATTACAGCCGACCGGGGAGCTGTTTTTT

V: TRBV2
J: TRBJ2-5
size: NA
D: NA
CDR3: CASSPDLQETQYF
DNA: TGTGCCAGCAGTCCTGACTTACAAGAGACCCAGTACTTC

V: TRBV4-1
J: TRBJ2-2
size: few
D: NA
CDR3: CASSQDGGLATGELFF
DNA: TGCGCCAGCAGCCAAGACGGGGGACTGGCCACCGGGGAGCTGTTTTTT

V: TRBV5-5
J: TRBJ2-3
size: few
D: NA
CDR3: CASSSPQGRGVEDTQYF
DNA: TGTGCCAGCAGCTCTCCACAGGGACGGGGGGTGGAAGATACGCAGTATTTT

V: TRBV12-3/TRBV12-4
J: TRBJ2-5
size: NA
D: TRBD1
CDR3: CASSYGTGYGETQYF
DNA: TGTGCCAGCAGTTACGGGACAGGGTATGGAGAGACCCAGTACTTC

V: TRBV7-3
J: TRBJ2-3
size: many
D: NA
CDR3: CASSLGTDTQYF
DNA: TGTGCCAGCAGCTTGGGCACAGATACGCAGTATTTT

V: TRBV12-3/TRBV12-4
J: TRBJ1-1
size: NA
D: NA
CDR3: CASSFFAGGGCTEAFF
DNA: TGTGCCAGCAGTTTTTTCGCTGGGGGCGGGTGCACTGAAGCTTTCTTT

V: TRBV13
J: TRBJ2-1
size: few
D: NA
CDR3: CASSLGVGNEQFF
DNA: TGTGCCAGCAGCTTAGGCGTTGGCAATGAGCAGTTCTTC

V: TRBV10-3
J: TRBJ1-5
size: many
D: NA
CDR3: CAISENRDQPQHF
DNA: TGTGCCATCAGTGAGAACAGGGATCAGCCCCAGCATTTT

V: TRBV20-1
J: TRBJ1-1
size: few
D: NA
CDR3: CSAIFGQSIGAFF
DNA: TGCAGTGCTATCTTTGGACAGTCTATAGGGGCTTTCTTT

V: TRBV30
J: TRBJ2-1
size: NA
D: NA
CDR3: CAWSVGRRGLNEQFF
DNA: TGTGCCTGGAGTGTAGGGCGGAGGGGTTTGAATGAGCAGTTCTTC

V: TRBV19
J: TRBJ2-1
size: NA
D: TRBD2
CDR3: CASSIAGGLYNEQFF
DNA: TGTGCCAGTAGTATAGCGGGAGGGCTCTACAATGAGCAGTTCTTC

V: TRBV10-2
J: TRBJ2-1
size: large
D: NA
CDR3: CASSGDPRDEQFF
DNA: TGCGCCAGCAGTGGGGACCCTCGTGATGAGCAGTTCTTC

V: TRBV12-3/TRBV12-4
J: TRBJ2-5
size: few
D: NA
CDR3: CASSFSDSLEETQYF
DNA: TGTGCCAGCAGCTTCTCGGACAGCCTGGAGGAGACCCAGTACTTC

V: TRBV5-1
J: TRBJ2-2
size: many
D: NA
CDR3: CASSPGQNTGELFF
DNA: TGCGCCAGCAGCCCGGGACAGAACACCGGGGAGCTGTTTTTT

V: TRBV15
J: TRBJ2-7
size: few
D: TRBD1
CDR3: CATSRDPGGAYEQYF
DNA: TGTGCCACCAGCAGAGACCCAGGGGGCGCGTACGAGCAGTACTTC

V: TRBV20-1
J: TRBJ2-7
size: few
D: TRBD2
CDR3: CSASDSWASGMSSYEQYF
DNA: TGCAGTGCTAGCGATTCGTGGGCTAGCGGTATGAGCTCCTACGAGCAGTACTTC

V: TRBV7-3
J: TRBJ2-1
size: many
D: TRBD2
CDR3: CASSPLAGSSYNEQFF
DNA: TGTGCCAGCAGCCCGCTAGCGGGAAGCTCCTACAATGAGCAGTTCTTC

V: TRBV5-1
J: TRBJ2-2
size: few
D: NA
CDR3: CASSLDSGNTGELFF
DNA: TGCGCCAGCAGCTTGGACTCAGGAAACACCGGGGAGCTGTTTTTT

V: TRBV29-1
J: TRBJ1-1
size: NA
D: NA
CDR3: CSSVPAGSLNTEAFF
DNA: TGCAGCTCCGTCCCGGCAGGGAGCTTGAACACTGAAGCTTTCTTT

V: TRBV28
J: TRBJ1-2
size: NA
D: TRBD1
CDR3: CASSSRTGLFYGYTF
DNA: TGTGCCAGCAGTTCACGGACAGGGCTTTTCTATGGCTACACCTTC

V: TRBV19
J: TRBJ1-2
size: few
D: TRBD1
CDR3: CASSIVVQGAFGYTF
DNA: TGTGCCAGTAGTATTGTCGTACAGGGGGCGTTTGGCTACACCTTC

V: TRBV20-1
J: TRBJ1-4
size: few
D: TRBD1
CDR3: CSAGIFGQGDEKLFF
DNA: TGCAGTGCTGGTATCTTCGGACAGGGTGATGAAAAACTGTTTTTT

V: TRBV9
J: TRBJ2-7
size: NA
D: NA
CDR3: CASSVAPGYSYEQYF
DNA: TGTGCCAGCAGCGTAGCCCCCGGGTACTCCTACGAGCAGTACTTC

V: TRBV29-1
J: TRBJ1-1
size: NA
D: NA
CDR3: CSVGWQNLFF
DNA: TGCAGCGTTGGGTGGCAGAATTTGTTCTTT

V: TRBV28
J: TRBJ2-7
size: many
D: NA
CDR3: CASSSPTGSSYEQYF
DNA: TGTGCCAGCAGTTCCCCGACCGGGAGCTCCTACGAGCAGTACTTC

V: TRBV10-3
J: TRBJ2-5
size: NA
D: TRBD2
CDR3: CAISEVSGSFGETQYF
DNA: TGTGCCATCAGTGAAGTTAGCGGGAGCTTTGGGGAGACCCAGTACTTC

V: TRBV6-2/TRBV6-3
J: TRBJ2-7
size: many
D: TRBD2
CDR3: CASSRRTSGRSYEQYF
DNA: TGTGCCAGCAGCCGAAGGACTAGCGGGAGATCCTACGAGCAGTACTTC

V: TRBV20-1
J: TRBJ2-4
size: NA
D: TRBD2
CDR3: CSARSWGLAENIQYF
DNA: TGCAGTGCCAGATCGTGGGGCCTAGCGGAAAACATTCAGTACTTC

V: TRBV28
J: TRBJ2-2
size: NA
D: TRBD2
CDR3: CASSPGTSGYTGELFF
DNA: TGTGCCAGCAGTCCCGGGACTAGCGGTTACACCGGGGAGCTGTTTTTT

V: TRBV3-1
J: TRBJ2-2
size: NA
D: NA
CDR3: CASSQRGAGELFF
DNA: TGTGCCAGCAGCCAACGTGGGGCCGGGGAGCTGTTTTTT

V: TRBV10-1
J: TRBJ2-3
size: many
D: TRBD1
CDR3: CASSQTGVTDTQYF
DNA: TGCGCCAGCAGCCAGACAGGGGTAACAGATACGCAGTATTTT

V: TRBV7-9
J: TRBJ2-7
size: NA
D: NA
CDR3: CASSFGIRYEQYF
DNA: TGTGCCAGCAGCTTTGGGATCCGCTACGAGCAGTACTTC

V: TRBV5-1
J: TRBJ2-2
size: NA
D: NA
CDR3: CASSLVAGNTGELFF
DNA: TGCGCCAGCAGCTTGGTTGCGGGGAACACCGGGGAGCTGTTTTTT

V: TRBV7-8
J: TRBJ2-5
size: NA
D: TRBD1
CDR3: CASSLLQGPGTQYF
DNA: TGTGCCAGCAGCTTATTACAGGGGCCGGGGACCCAGTACTTC

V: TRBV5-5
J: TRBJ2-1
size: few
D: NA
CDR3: CASSWQREIYNEQFF
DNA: TGTGCCAGCAGCTGGCAACGGGAGATCTACAATGAGCAGTTCTTC

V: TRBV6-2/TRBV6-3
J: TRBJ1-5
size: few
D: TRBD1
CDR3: CASSLDRDYQPQHF
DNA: TGTGCCAGCAGCCTGGACAGGGACTATCAGCCCCAGCATTTT

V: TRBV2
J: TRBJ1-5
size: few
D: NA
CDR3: CASSEALSQLPQHF
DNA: TGTGCCAGCAGTGAAGCGCTTTCCCAGTTGCCCCAGCATTTT

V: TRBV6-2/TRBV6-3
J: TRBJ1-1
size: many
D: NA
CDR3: CASSSGQNTEAFF
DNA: TGTGCCAGCAGTTCCGGACAGAACACTGAAGCTTTCTTT

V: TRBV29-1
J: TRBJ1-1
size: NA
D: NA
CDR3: CSVLDKRNTEAFF
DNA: TGCAGCGTTTTGGACAAGCGAAACACTGAAGCTTTCTTT

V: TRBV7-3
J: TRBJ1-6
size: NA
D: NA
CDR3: CASSLRTVAGASSYNSPLHF
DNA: TGTGCCAGCAGCTTAAGAACGGTGGCAGGGGCCAGCTCCTATAATTCACCCCTCCACTTT

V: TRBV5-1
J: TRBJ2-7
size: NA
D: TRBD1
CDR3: CASSLGRGLYEQYF
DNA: TGCGCCAGCAGCCTTGGCAGGGGGCTATACGAGCAGTACTTC

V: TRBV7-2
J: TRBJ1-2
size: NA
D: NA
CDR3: CASSSGGGPAYGYTF
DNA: TGTGCCAGCAGCTCCGGGGGAGGGCCTGCCTATGGCTACACCTTC

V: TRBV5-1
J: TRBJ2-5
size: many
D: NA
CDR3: CASSFTAQETQYF
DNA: TGCGCCAGCAGCTTCACAGCCCAAGAGACCCAGTACTTC

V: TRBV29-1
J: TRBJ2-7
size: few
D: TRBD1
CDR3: CSVLWTGGSEQYF
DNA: TGCAGCGTTCTATGGACAGGGGGCTCCGAGCAGTACTTC

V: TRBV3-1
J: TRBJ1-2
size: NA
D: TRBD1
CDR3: CASSPPPQGAYGYTF
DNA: TGTGCCAGCAGCCCACCACCACAGGGGGCCTATGGCTACACCTTC

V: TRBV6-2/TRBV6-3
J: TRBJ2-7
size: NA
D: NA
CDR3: CASTAFPGGVNNYEQYF
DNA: TGTGCCAGCACCGCCTTCCCCGGGGGAGTGAACAACTACGAGCAGTACTTC

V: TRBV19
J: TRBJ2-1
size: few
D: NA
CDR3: CASSISEGTYNEQFF
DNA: TGTGCCAGTAGTATTTCTGAGGGAACCTACAATGAGCAGTTCTTC

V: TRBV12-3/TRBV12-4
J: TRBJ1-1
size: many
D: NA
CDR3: CASSFNVNTEAFF
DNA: TGTGCCAGCAGTTTTAACGTGAACACTGAAGCTTTCTTT

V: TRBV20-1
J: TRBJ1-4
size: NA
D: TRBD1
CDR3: CSARNRGISNEKLFF
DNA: TGCAGTGCTAGAAACAGGGGGATTTCTAATGAAAAACTGTTTTTT

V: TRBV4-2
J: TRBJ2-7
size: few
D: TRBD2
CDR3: CASSTLTAGAYEQYF
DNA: TGTGCCAGCAGCACATTAACGGCGGGAGCATACGAGCAGTACTTC

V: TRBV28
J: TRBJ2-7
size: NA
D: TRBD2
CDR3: CASSPGGQIYEQYF
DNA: TGTGCCAGCAGTCCGGGAGGCCAGATCTACGAGCAGTACTTC

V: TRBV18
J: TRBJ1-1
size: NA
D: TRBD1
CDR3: CASSPGTGRNTEAFF
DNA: TGTGCCAGCTCCCCCGGGACAGGTCGGAACACTGAAGCTTTCTTT

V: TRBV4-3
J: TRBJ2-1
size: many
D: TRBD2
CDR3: CASSHNSGGEQFF
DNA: TGCGCCAGCAGCCATAATAGCGGGGGGGAGCAGTTCTTC

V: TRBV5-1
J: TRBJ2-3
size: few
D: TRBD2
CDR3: CASSSQLAGGPGSQYF
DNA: TGCGCCAGCAGCTCCCAACTAGCGGGAGGGCCGGGTTCGCAGTATTTT

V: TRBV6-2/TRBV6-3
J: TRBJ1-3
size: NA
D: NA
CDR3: CASRRSSLRNTIYF
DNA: TGTGCCAGCAGGAGAAGTTCACTGAGAAACACCATATATTTT

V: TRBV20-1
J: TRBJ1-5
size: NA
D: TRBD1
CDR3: CSARPGTGQQPQHF
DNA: TGCAGTGCTAGACCCGGGACAGGGCAACAGCCCCAGCATTTT

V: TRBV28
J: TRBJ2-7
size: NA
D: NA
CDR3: CASQDRPYEQYF
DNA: TGTGCCAGCCAGGACAGACCCTACGAGCAGTACTTC

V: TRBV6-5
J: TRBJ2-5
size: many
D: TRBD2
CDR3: CASSTGIAGGLETQYF
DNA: TGTGCCAGCAGTACCGGGATAGCGGGGGGGCTGGAGACCCAGTACTTC